Following are 23 T cell receptor beta chains from one sample sequenced in a study of human T cells and chemical hapten exposure. The time point denotes: patch test 1, 2 weeks after DPC sensitization. Treatment noted: therapeutic diphenylcyclopropenone sensitization with weekly scalp DPC. Using its own MiXCR run on the RACE reads, TCRdb lists one record per CDR3 protein. The table lists 380,000 or so distinct CDR3 sequences, more than 4.5% of them singletons. Sequences were derived from whole blood, sampled in connection with sensitization to the hapten diphenylcyclopropenone (DPC). The origin of the receptors is a woman between 50 and 59 years old with alopecia areata. Some clones in this sample may be carry-over from other donors' samples.

This clonotype was seen repeatedly, ten times or more. Here the CDR3 reads CAISESRLDQETQYF. The CDR3 DNA is TGTGCCATCAGTGAGTCCAGACTCGACCAAGAGACCCAGTACTTC. The V gene is TRBV10-3, the J gene TRBJ2-5; the D is unclear. Trimming took off 0 bases at V and 0 bases at J, with 8 bases between the two ends. This CDR3 contains 15 residues. Germline assignment: CDR1 ENHRY and CDR2 SYGVKD.

At least ten counts were recorded for this clonotype. The chain joins TRBV20-1 to TRBJ1-2; 7 bases agree with TRBD1. The CDR3 extends over 14 amino acids. The V gene's germline CDR1 is DFQATT and CDR2 SNEGSKA (reference sequence). V gave up 0 bases and J gave up 3 bases; unmatched junction bases: 4. The CDR3 bases are TGCAGTGCTAGAGATCTCACAGGGGACTATGGCTACACCTTC. Amino acid sequence: CSARDLTGDYGYTF.

The genes are TRBV5-1 and TRBJ1-3; D is undetermined. There are 17 residues in the CDR3. Germline loops: CDR1 SGHRS, CDR2 YFSETQ. Trimming stripped 0 bases from V and 0 bases from J, with 13 bases between. The CDR3 protein is CASSLAGRIPSGNTIYF. The CDR3 DNA follows: TGCGCCAGCAGCTTGGCGGGCAGGATCCCCTCTGGAAACACCATATATTTT.

Of note for this clonotype: Sequence at one end of the junction differs from germline and may be a read error. This chain links TRBV18 with TRBJ1-1; D call uncertain. The germline CDR1 and CDR2 sequences are KGHSH and LQKENI. The CDR3 has 16 residues. CDR3 amino acids: CVSSPVGSRMNTEAFF. The DNA of the CDR3 is TGTGTCAGCTCACCAGTCGGCAGCAGAATGAACACTGAAGCTTTCTTT.

The chain links TRBV7-3 to TRBJ1-1, with TRBD1 matching 7 bases. Germline V gene data show CDR1 as SGHTA and CDR2 as FQGTGA. After removal of 2 bases from V and 5 bases from J, the junction contained 5 bases not matched to a gene. The CDR3 is 14 residues long. The CDR3 here is CASSLYPGGTEAFF. The CDR3 DNA reads as TGTGCCAGCAGCTTATATCCAGGGGGGACTGAAGCTTTCTTT. Full variable domain (outside the CDR3, taken from reference TRBV7-3 and TRBJ1-1): GAGVSQTPSNKVTEKGKYVELRCDPISGHTALYWYRQSLGQGPEFLIYFQGTGAADDSGLPNDRFFAVRPEGSVSTLKIQRTERGDSAVYLCASSLYPGGTEAFFGQGTRLTVV.

This clonotype was recorded many times. The V call is TRBV7-9, the J call TRBJ1-2, with no clear D. V was cut by 3 bases and J by 2 bases, with 10 bases left in between. Germline V gene lookup returns CDR1 SEHNR and CDR2 FQNEAQ (reference sequence). The CDR3 covers 14 residues. CDR3 protein: CASSFRQTNYGYTF. The CDR3 DNA follows: TGTGCCAGCAGCTTCAGACAAACCAACTATGGCTACACCTTC.

With respect to this clonotype: The CDR3 does not end in the conserved phenylalanine or tryptophan, so this is likely a read error. The DNA is left out, because the CDR3 cannot be placed on it with certainty; the CDR3 is given as TCRdb lists it. The chain recombines TRBV21-1 with TRBJ1-1; no DNA check was done on the table's D call, TRBD1. TRBV21-1 has pseudogene status. A total of 15 residues make up the CDR3, ends included. CDR3 sequence reads: CASSKECPGNTEAFS.

The J gene is TRBJ2-3, the V gene TRBV6-2 or TRBV6-3; D unclear. Trimming cost V 2 bases and J 4 bases, with 13 bases left between them. From germline, CDR1 is MNHEY and CDR2 SVGEGT. This CDR3 is built from 15 residues. The CDR3 bases are TGTGCCAGCAGTTACCCTCGCCAAGGCGCAGATACGCAGTATTTT. Protein: CASSYPRQGADTQYF.

The V gene is TRBV9, the J gene TRBJ1-2; D not resolved. The germline V and J ends were trimmed by 0 bases and 13 bases, with 10 bases remaining between them. This CDR3 contains 11 residues. The germline V gene encodes CDR1 SGDLS and CDR2 YYNGEE. CDR3 sequence: CASSVGALITF. CDR3 DNA sequence: TGTGCCAGCAGCGTAGGCGCCCTAATCACCTTC.

This clonotype was observed at least ten times. V is TRBV6-5 and J is TRBJ2-1; possible D gene TRBD2, 5 bases. The CDR3 contains 15 residues. V gave up 5 bases and J gave up 2 bases, with 13 bases separating them. CDR1 is MNHEY, CDR2 SVGAGI, per germline. CDR3 sequence: CASSLVLAAYNEQFF. For the CDR3, the DNA is TGTGCCAGCAGTCTCGTCCTAGCCGCCTACAATGAGCAGTTCTTC.

This clonotype was counted ten times or more. This chain's CDR3 is CSALRGTDTQYF. The CDR3 DNA reads TGCAGCGCACTCCGGGGAACAGATACGCAGTATTTT. The chain couples TRBV29-1 to TRBJ2-3, with D tentatively TRBD2 (5 bases). V lost 7 bases and J lost 3, with 11 bases in between. CDR3 length: 12 amino acids. CDR1 is SQVTM, CDR2 ANQGSEA, per germline.

This clonotype was found many times. The rearrangement joins TRBV27 to TRBJ2-7; TRBD2 matches 9 bases. The CDR3 spans 16 residues. V dropped 5 bases and J dropped 7; count of bases not matched to a gene: 15. The germline V gene encodes CDR1 MNHEY and CDR2 SMNVEV (reference sequence). The CDR3 DNA follows: TGTGCCAGCAGTCCTGGGGTAGCGGGAGACCTTAGGGAGCAGTACTTC. Protein: CASSPGVAGDLREQYF.

This chain uses TRBV7-9 with TRBJ1-2; TRBD1 might be the D (5 bases). This CDR3 comprises 15 residues. CDR1 is SEHNR and CDR2 is FQNEAQ in the germline V gene (reference sequence). V dropped 4 bases and J dropped 3 bases, with 15 bases sitting between them. DNA of the CDR3: TGTGCCAGCAGCTCACCGACTCAGGGAGACTATGGCTACACCTTC. Protein: CASSSPTQGDYGYTF.

This clonotype was seen ten or more times. The rearrangement uses TRBV7-9 and TRBJ1-1; D is ambiguous. The V and J ends lost 5 bases and 1 base respectively, with 11 bases between them. Germline V gene lookup returns CDR1 SEHNR and CDR2 FQNEAQ (reference sequence). The CDR3 sequence is 14 residues long. The CDR3 loop reads CASSPRLGNTEAFF. In DNA form, the CDR3 reads TGTGCCAGCAGCCCCCGCCTGGGGAACACTGAAGCTTTCTTT.

This chain uses TRBV10-3 with TRBJ2-3, with TRBD2 as a possible D gene (5 bases). V lost 0 bases and J 0 bases, leaving 7 bases between the germline ends. This CDR3 has 15 residues. CDR1 is ENHRY and CDR2 is SYGVKD in the germline V gene. As DNA, the CDR3 is TGTGCCATCAGTGAGTCCAGGACTAGCACAGATACGCAGTATTTT. Its protein product is CAISESRTSTDTQYF.

This clonotype was found a few times. The rearrangement uses TRBV5-1 and TRBJ2-3; D remains unclear. The CDR3 is 15 amino acids. Germline-derived CDR1 and CDR2 are SGHRS and YFSETQ. V lost 5 bases to trimming and J lost 1 base, with 14 bases between them. For the CDR3, the DNA is TGCGCCAGCAGACCGGACGGATTTCGCACAGATACGCAGTATTTT. Protein product: CASRPDGFRTDTQYF. Based on the CDR3 plus reference TRBV5-1 and TRBJ2-3, the full variable domain is KAGVTQTPRYLIKTRGQQVTLSCSPISGHRSVSWYQQTPGQGLQFLFEYFSETQRNKGNFPGRFSGRQFSNSRSEMNVSTLELGDSALYLCASRPDGFRTDTQYFGPGTRLTVL.

This clonotype was detected ten times or more. This chain links TRBV10-3 with TRBJ2-7; D is possibly TRBD1 (5 bases). With 0 bases removed from V and 5 bases from J, the gap between germline ends came to 14 bases. The length of the CDR3 is 15 residues. In germline, CDR1 is ENHRY, CDR2 SYGVKD. DNA of the CDR3: TGTGCCATCAGTGAGTCGCCAGGGCCCGAGAACGAGCAGTACTTC. It encodes CAISESPGPENEQYF.

This clonotype was counted many times. V and J are TRBV28 and TRBJ2-3; tentatively, D is TRBD2 (6 bases). The V and J ends lost 5 bases and 0 bases respectively, with 15 bases between them. The CDR3 spans 16 residues. CDR1 and CDR2 (germline): MDHEN, SYDVKM. CDR3 sequence reads: CASSPPPGDSTDTQYF. Written as DNA, the CDR3 is TGTGCCAGCAGTCCCCCCCCGGGAGATAGCACAGATACGCAGTATTTT.

There are a few counts of this clonotype. The chain has TRBV13 and TRBJ2-7; no reliable D call. V lost 4 bases and J lost 2, with 9 bases in between. The CDR3 totals 13 residues. The germline CDR1 and CDR2 sequences are PRHDT and FYEKMQ (reference sequence). The CDR3 coding sequence is TGTGCCAGCAGCTCCGGGCCAACCTACGAGCAGTACTTC. Translating it yields CASSSGPTYEQYF.

In the case of this clonotype: Being one base from a much bigger clone, this may be a read error. V is TRBV20-1 and J is TRBJ1-5; the D is unclear. CDR3 length: 14 residues. Trimming removed 2 bases at V and 2 bases at J, with 10 bases between. Looked up from germline, CDR1 is DFQATT and CDR2 is SNEGSKA (reference sequence). Written as DNA, the CDR3 is TGCAGTGCTAGAATAGGCAAAGGCAATCAGCCCCAGCATTTT. Its protein product is CSARIGKGNQPQHF.

This clonotype has at least ten counts. The DNA of the CDR3 is TGTGCCAGCAGCGGAGCGGGAGGAGAGACCCAGTACTTC. Its protein product is CASSGAGGETQYF. The V call is TRBV9, the J call TRBJ2-5, with TRBD2 identical over 9 bases. The V gene's germline CDR1 is SGDLS and CDR2 YYNGEE. CDR3 length: 13 residues. V shed 3 bases, J shed 4 bases, and the junction held 1 base outside the gene matches.

There are many counts of this clonotype. This chain uses TRBV29-1 with TRBJ2-3; 7 positions agree with TRBD1. The CDR3 loop spans 13 amino acids. Germline lookup yields CDR1 SQVTM and CDR2 ANQGSEA. Trimming at V came to 7 bases and at J to 1 base, leaving 5 bases not matched to a gene. CDR3 bases: TGCAGCGCTCAAGGACAGGGCACAGATACGCAGTATTTT. Residues: CSAQGQGTDTQYF.

The table lists this clonotype with many counts. The gene calls are TRBV7-8 and TRBJ2-7; D is perhaps TRBD1 (6 bases). The V end was cut by 1 base, the J end by 4 bases, with 14 bases between. The CDR3 is 15 residues long. Germline V CDR1 and CDR2: SGHVS, FQNEAQ. CDR3 amino acids: CASSLEGELLYEQYF. The CDR3 DNA is TGTGCCAGCAGCTTAGAGGGGGAGCTGCTTTACGAGCAGTACTTC.